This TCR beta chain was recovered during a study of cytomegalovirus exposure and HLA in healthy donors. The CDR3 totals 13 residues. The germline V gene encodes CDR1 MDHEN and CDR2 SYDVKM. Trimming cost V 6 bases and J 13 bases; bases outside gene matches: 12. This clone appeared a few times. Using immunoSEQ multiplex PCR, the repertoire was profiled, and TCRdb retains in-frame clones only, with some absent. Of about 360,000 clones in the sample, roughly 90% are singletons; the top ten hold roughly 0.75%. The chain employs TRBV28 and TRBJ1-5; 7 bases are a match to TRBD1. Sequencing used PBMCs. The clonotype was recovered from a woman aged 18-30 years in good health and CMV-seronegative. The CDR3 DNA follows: TGTGCCAGCAGGGGGACAGTATCCGGTTTTCAGCATTTT. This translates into CASRGTVSGFQHF. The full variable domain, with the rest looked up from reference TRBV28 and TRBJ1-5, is DVKVTQSSRYLVKRTGEKVFLECVQDMDHENMFWYRQDPGLGLRLIYFSYDVKMKEKGDIPEGYSVSREKKERFSLILESASTNQTSMYLCASRGTVSGFQHFGDGTRLSIL.